The 8 T cell receptor beta chains below come from one sample, sequenced in a study of brain T cells in children with intractable seizures. Generated by immunoSEQ multiplex PCR, the TCRdb table keeps only in-frame clones and is missing some. The sample holds 110,000 or so clones, roughly 94% seen once. This sample comprised peripheral blood, obtained at surgery. The receptors were gathered from a boy less than two years old with hemimegalencephaly and intractable seizures.

The chain links TRBV5-1 to TRBJ2-1, with TRBD2 as a possible D gene (5 bases). Trimming cost V 1 base and J 5 bases, with 10 bases left between them. The germline CDR1 and CDR2 sequences are SGHRS and YFSETQ. The CDR3 consists of 14 residues. The CDR3 protein is CASSLIRGHNEQFF. The CDR3 coding sequence is TGCGCCAGCAGCTTGATCCGCGGGCACAATGAGCAGTTCTTC. The variable domain in full, with the rest retrieved from reference TRBV5-1 and TRBJ2-1, is KAGVTQTPRYLIKTRGQQVTLSCSPISGHRSVSWYQQTPGQGLQFLFEYFSETQRNKGNFPGRFSGRQFSNSRSEMNVSTLELGDSALYLCASSLIRGHNEQFFGPGTRLTVL.

The rearrangement links TRBV9 to TRBJ1-2; no definite D call. Germline V CDR1 and CDR2: SGDLS, YYNGEE. The germline V and J ends were trimmed by 6 bases and 3 bases, with 21 bases remaining between them. The CDR3 spans 16 residues. The chain's CDR3 is CASTPGSWGTHYGYTF. Written as DNA, the CDR3 is TGTGCCAGCACGCCCGGGAGTTGGGGAACCCACTATGGCTACACCTTC.

The rearrangement uses TRBV28 and TRBJ2-7; D may be TRBD2 (6 bases). V was trimmed by 2 bases and J by 0 bases, leaving 17 bases between them. This CDR3 comprises 17 residues. Germline values: CDR1 MDHEN, CDR2 SYDVKM. CDR3 region: CASSLGAEGPSSYEQYF. The CDR3 nucleotides are TGTGCCAGCAGTTTAGGAGCGGAGGGACCAAGCTCCTACGAGCAGTACTTC.

The rearrangement uses TRBV10-2 and TRBJ1-1; 9 bases agree with TRBD1. CDR3 length: 15 residues. Germline V lookup: CDR1 WSHSY, CDR2 SAAADI. The junction had 8 bases not matched to a gene; V was cut back by 6 bases and J by 3 bases. The CDR3 protein is CASRPGTGRDTEAFF. The CDR3 DNA sequence: TGCGCCAGCAGGCCGGGGACAGGGAGGGACACTGAAGCTTTCTTT.

The chain couples TRBV19 to TRBJ2-7; the match to TRBD1 covers 7 bases. Germline assignment: CDR1 LNHDA and CDR2 SQIVND (reference sequence). Trimming removed 5 bases from V and 1 base from J; junction bases left unmatched: 5. The CDR3 has 14 residues. The CDR3 sequence is CASSLQGISYEQYF. In DNA, the CDR3 is TGTGCCAGTAGTCTACAGGGGATATCCTACGAGCAGTACTTC.

This clone turned up a few times. The chain is built from TRBV24-1 and TRBJ2-3, with 11 bases identical to TRBD2. Germline trimming cut 4 bases from V and 1 base from J; bases unmatched to any gene: 3. Germline CDR1 and CDR2: KGHDR and SFDVKD. This CDR3 is built from 16 residues. DNA of the CDR3: TGTGCCACCAGTGAACCACTAGCGGGAGGCACAGATACGCAGTATTTT. Amino acids: CATSEPLAGGTDTQYF.

The V and J genes are TRBV19 and TRBJ1-1, with D tentatively TRBD1 (5 bases). The germline gives CDR1 LNHDA, CDR2 SQIVND (reference sequence). V was trimmed by 4 bases and J by 6 bases, leaving 24 bases between them. The CDR3 loop spans 17 amino acids. The CDR3 region has the DNA TGTGCCAGTAGTAGCCTAGGGGCAGAACCTAAAGACGCTGAAGCTTTCTTT. Residues: CASSSLGAEPKDAEAFF.

The gene calls are TRBV6-2 or TRBV6-3 and TRBJ2-7, with 7 bases fitting TRBD2. There are 13 residues in the CDR3. The germline V gene has CDR1 MNHEY and CDR2 SVGEGT. V was clipped by 0 bases and J by 13 bases; unmatched bases: 9. CDR3 in DNA: TGTGCCAGCAGTTACTCGAGCTTGCGCGGGAGATACTTC. Translation: CASSYSSLRGRYF.